The source of this T cell receptor (beta chain) is a study of shared clonotypes between healthy human individuals. Terminally differentiated effector memory CD45RA+ cells were excluded by CCR7 positive selection of CD45RO-negative cells. Recent vaccinations or acute infections were absent in the healthy HIV-negative adult donors. DNA at 200 ng, roughly 27,000 T cell genomes, went into sorted-subset replicate PCRs. Profiled with immunoSEQ multiplex PCR; TCRdb holds only in-frame clones, not every one. The top ten hold more than 1.5% of the sample, which has about 1.9 million clones, around 93% seen once. Turning to this clone: The antigen is unknown.

There are 13 residues in the CDR3. J gave up 5 bases and V 6 bases, and 3 bases lay outside the gene matches. Per the germline V gene, CDR1 is MDHEN and CDR2 is SYDVKM. Whole-study results and caveats: Apart from blood, nothing was sampled; tissue repertoires likely differ.

The chain links TRBV28 to TRBJ1-5, with 8 bases identical to TRBD1. The sequence came from a man between 18 and 29 years old in good health. Some clones in this sample may be carry-over from other donors' samples. Sequences were obtained from naive CD8+ T cells from PBMCs. The CDR3 bases are TGTGCCAGCAGCACGGACAGGGATCAGCCCCAGCATTTT. It encodes CASSTDRDQPQHF.